The clone carrying this TCR beta chain was seen ten or more times. What it binds is not known. This record comes from a study of T-cell memory formation after mild COVID-19. Background on the study: TCR clusters showed largely donor specificity.

General study points: Detection of some responders pre-infection suggested pre-existing cross-reactive memory T cells participated. CD4+ clones that contracted lay mainly in CM and EM; CD8+ ones lay in EMRA.

Employing constant-segment primers, 5'RACE generated TCR alpha and TCR beta cDNA libraries bearing sample barcodes and UMIs. TCRdb recomputed calls from the 5' RACE reads with MiXCR, one row per CDR3 protein. The data hold 150,000 to 200,000 distinct CDR3 sequences, with around 13% observed a single time. V was clipped by 8 bases and J by 8 bases, with 21 bases between them. The CDR3 covers 14 residues. Germline V gives CDR1 MNHEY, CDR2 SMNVEV (reference sequence). This chain connects TRBV27 to TRBJ1-2, with TRBD1 as a possible D gene (6 bases). The source is a man between 18 and 35 years old who had mild COVID-19 (a few samples of this study predate the infection). Cell type and time point are not known. The sequencing input was PBMCs or a T cell subset sorted from them (not recorded which). The CDR3 nucleotides read TGTGCCAGCTCAACCTGGGGGGGCAGGGCGGGCTACACCTTC. Its translation is CASSTWGGRAGYTF.